Only one count was recorded for the clone carrying this TCR beta chain. The sample is drawn from a study of blood T cell repertoires in COVID-19. Whole-study context: Both acute and convalescent COVID-19 samples were obtained from the United States, Italy and Spain. T cells, B-cell-depleted T cells, or PBMCs provided the cDNA or gDNA that served as material.

V lost 5 bases to trimming and J lost 9 bases, with 14 bases between them. In germline, CDR1 is MDHEN, CDR2 SYDVKM. This CDR3 is built from 14 residues. Original processing notes: Reference gene primers were amplified, and this amplification served to estimate nucleated cell counts. The assay was immunoSEQ multiplex PCR, and TCRdb's table has in-frame clones only and misses some. For V, J and clone size, that table is used; D and trimming come from the DNA. The repertoire holds 150,000 to 200,000 clones, with 70% to 90% as singletons. This clonotype was sampled from a woman aged 25 to 39 with acute or convalescent COVID-19. The sequencing sample was made of peripheral blood. The chain carries TRBV28 and TRBJ1-6; D might be TRBD1 (5 bases). The CDR3 DNA sequence: TGTGCCAGCAGTCCTCTGCGACAGAGTTCACCCCTCCACTTT. Its translation is CASSPLRQSSPLHF.